This T cell receptor (beta chain) was found in a study of a mutant IDH1 vaccine in newly diagnosed glioma. Study as a whole: Previous care, which was radiotherapy, temozolomide, or both, most often involved both.

With regard to this clone: Its antigen is still unknown.

Using immunoSEQ multiplex PCR, the repertoire was profiled, and TCRdb retains in-frame clones only, with some absent. Of about 34,000 clones listed, around 83% were seen once; the top ten hold roughly 8.9%. Looked up from germline, CDR1 is LNHDA and CDR2 is SQIVND (reference sequence). CDR3 length equals 15 residues. The V and J ends lost 3 bases and 5 bases respectively, with 17 bases between them. Time point denoted: baseline, week 1 (first vaccination visit). Treatment specified: pre-vaccination baseline after standard-of-care therapy. Study-level results: Whatever changes occurred in top peripheral T cell clonotypes seemed unrelated to pseudoprogression.

This sequence was found in a man between 45 and 60 years old with glioma. Some clones in this sample may be carry-over from other donors' samples. The specimen was peripheral blood mononuclear cells (PBMCs), collected from a glioma patient treated with radiotherapy, temozolomide or both. The rearrangement joins TRBV19 to TRBJ2-7, with a possible D match to TRBD2 (6 bases). The CDR3 reads CASSIGSSSGHEQYF. Here the CDR3 DNA reads TGTGCCAGTAGTATCGGGAGTAGCTCAGGCCACGAGCAGTACTTC.